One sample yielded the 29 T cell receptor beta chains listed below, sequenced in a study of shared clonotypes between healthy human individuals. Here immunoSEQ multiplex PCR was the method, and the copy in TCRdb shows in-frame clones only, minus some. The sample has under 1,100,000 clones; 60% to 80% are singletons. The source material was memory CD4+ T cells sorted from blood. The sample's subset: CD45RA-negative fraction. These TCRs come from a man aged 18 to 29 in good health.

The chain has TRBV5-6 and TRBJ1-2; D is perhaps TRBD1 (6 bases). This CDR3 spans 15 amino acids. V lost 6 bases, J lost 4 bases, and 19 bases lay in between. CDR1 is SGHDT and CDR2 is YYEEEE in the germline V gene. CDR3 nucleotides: TGTGCCAGCACCTACAATAAAGGGGGACCCTATGGCTACACCTTC. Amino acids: CASTYNKGGPYGYTF.

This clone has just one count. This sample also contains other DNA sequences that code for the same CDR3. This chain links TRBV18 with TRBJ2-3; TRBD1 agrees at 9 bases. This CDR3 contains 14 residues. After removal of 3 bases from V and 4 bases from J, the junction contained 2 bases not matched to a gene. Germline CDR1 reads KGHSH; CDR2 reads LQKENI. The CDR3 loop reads CASSPTGGSDTQYF. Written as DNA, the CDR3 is TGTGCCAGCTCACCTACAGGGGGCTCAGATACGCAGTATTTT. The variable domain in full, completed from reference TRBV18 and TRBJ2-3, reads NAGVMQNPRHLVRRRGQEARLRCSPMKGHSHVYWYRQLPEEGLKFMVYLQKENIIDESGMPKERFSAEFPKEGPSILRIQQVVRGDSAAYFCASSPTGGSDTQYFGPGTRLTVL.

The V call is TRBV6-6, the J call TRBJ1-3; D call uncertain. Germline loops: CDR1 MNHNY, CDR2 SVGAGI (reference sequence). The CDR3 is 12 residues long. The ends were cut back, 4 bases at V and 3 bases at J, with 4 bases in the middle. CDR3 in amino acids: CASSLRGNTIYF. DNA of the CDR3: TGTGCCAGCAGTTTGCGTGGAAACACCATATATTTT.

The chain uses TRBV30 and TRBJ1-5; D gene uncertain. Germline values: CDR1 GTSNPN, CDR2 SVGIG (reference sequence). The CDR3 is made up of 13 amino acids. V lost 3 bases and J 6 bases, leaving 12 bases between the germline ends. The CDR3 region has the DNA TGTGCCTGGAGCCGCGGGCCCAGTCAGCCCCAGCATTTT. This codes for CAWSRGPSQPQHF.

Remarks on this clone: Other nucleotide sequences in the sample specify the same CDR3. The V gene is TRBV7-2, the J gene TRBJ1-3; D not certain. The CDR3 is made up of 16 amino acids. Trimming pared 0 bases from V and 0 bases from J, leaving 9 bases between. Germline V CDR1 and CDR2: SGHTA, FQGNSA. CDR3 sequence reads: CASSLAGSYSGNTIYF. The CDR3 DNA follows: TGTGCCAGCAGCTTAGCGGGCTCGTACTCTGGAAACACCATATATTTT.

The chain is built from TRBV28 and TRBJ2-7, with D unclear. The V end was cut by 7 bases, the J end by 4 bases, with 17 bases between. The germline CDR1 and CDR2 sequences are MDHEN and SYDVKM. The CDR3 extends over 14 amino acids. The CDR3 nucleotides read TGTGCCAGCAAACCCGGAAGTAACGTGTACGAGCAGTACTTC. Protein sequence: CASKPGSNVYEQYF.

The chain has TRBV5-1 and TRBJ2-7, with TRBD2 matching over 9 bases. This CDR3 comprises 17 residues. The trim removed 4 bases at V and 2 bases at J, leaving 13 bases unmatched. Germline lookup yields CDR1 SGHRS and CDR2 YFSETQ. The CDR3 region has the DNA TGCGCCAGCAGCCCATCGCGCGGGAGGGCCGGTGCCTACGAGCAGTACTTC. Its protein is CASSPSRGRAGAYEQYF. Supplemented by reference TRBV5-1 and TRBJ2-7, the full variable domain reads KAGVTQTPRYLIKTRGQQVTLSCSPISGHRSVSWYQQTPGQGLQFLFEYFSETQRNKGNFPGRFSGRQFSNSRSEMNVSTLELGDSALYLCASSPSRGRAGAYEQYFGPGTRLTVT.

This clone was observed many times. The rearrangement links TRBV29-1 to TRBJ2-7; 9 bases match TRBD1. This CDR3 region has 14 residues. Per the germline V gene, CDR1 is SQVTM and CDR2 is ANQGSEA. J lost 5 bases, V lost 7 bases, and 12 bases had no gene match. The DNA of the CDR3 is TGCAGCGCCTCCCCTAGGACAGGGGCGAACGAGCAGTACTTC. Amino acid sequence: CSASPRTGANEQYF.

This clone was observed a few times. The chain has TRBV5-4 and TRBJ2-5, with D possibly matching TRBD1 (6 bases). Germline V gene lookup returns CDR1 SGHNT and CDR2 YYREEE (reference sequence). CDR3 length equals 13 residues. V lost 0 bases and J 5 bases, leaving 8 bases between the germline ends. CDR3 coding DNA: TGTGCCAGCAGCTTGGCCGACAGGGAGACCCAGTACTTC. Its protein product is CASSLADRETQYF.

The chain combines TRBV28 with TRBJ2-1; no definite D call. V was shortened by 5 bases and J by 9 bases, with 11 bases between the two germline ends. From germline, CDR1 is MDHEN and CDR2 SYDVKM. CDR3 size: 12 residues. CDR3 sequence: CASSTPRREQFF. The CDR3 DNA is TGTGCCAGCAGTACTCCCCGCCGTGAGCAGTTCTTC. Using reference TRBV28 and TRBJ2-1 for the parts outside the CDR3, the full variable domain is DVKVTQSSRYLVKRTGEKVFLECVQDMDHENMFWYRQDPGLGLRLIYFSYDVKMKEKGDIPEGYSVSREKKERFSLILESASTNQTSMYLCASSTPRREQFFGPGTRLTVL.

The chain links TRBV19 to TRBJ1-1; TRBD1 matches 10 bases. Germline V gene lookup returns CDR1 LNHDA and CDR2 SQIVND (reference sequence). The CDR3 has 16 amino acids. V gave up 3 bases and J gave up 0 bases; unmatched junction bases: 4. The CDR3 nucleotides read TGTGCCAGTAGTATCAAGACAGGGGGCATGAACACTGAAGCTTTCTTT. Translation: CASSIKTGGMNTEAFF.

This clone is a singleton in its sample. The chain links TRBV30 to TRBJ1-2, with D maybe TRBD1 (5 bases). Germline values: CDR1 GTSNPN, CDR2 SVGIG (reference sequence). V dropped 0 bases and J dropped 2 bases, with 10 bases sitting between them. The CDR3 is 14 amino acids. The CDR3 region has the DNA TGTGCCTGGAGTGTATTAGGGGAGAACTATGGCTACACCTTC. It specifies CAWSVLGENYGYTF. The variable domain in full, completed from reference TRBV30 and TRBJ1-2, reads SQTIHQWPATLVQPVGSPLSLECTVEGTSNPNLYWYRQAAGRGLQLLFYSVGIGQISSEVPQNLSASRPQDRQFILSSKKLLLSDSGFYLCAWSVLGENYGYTFGSGTRLTVV.

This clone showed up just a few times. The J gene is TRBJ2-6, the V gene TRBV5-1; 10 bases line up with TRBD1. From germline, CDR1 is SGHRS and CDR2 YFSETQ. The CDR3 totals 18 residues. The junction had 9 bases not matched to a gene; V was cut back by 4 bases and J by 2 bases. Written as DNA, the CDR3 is TGCGCCAGCAGCCTGGGAGGGGACAGGGGAACTGGGGCCAACGTCCTGACTTTC. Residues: CASSLGGDRGTGANVLTF. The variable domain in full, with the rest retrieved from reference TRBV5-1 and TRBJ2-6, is KAGVTQTPRYLIKTRGQQVTLSCSPISGHRSVSWYQQTPGQGLQFLFEYFSETQRNKGNFPGRFSGRQFSNSRSEMNVSTLELGDSALYLCASSLGGDRGTGANVLTFGAGSRLTVL.

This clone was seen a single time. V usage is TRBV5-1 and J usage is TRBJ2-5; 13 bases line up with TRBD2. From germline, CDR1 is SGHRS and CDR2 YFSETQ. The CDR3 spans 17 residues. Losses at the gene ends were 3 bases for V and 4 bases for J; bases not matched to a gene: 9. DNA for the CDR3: TGCGCCAGCAGCTCGGGGACTAGCGGGATACCACGAGAGACCCAGTACTTC. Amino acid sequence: CASSSGTSGIPRETQYF.

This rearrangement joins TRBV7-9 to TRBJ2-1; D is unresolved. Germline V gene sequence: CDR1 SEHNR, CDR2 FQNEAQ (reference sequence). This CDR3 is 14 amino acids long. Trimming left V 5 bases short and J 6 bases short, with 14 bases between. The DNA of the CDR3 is TGTGCCAGCAGCGATTTAGCTGTGGTCAATGAGCAGTTCTTC. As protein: CASSDLAVVNEQFF.

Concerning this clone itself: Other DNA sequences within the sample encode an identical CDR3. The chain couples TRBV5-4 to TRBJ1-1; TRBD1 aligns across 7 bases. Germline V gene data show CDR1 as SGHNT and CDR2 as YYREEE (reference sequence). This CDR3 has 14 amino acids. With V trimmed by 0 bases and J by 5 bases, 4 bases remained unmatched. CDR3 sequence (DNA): TGTGCCAGCAGCTTGGAGGGGGCCGGGACTGAAGCTTTCTTT. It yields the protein CASSLEGAGTEAFF.

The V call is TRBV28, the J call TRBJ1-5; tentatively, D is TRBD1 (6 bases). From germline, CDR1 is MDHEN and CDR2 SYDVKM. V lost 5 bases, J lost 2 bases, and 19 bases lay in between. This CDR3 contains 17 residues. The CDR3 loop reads CASSHPWGGPGNQPQHF. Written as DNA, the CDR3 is TGTGCCAGCAGTCACCCCTGGGGGGGGCCTGGCAATCAGCCCCAGCATTTT.

The CDR3 is CASALSDEQYF. As DNA, the CDR3 is TGTGCCAGCGCGCTATCAGACGAGCAGTACTTC. The rearrangement links TRBV7-9 to TRBJ2-5; no definite D call. The DNA end lines up better with TRBJ2-7; the J call may be wrong. Per the germline V gene, CDR1 is SEHNR and CDR2 is FQNEAQ (reference sequence). The CDR3 length is 11 residues.

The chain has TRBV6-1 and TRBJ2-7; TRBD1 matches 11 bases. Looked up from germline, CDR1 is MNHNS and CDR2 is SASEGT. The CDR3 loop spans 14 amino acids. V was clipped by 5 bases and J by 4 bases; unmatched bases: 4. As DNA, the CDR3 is TGTGCCAGCAGTCTCGGACAGGGGGCTTACGAGCAGTACTTC. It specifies CASSLGQGAYEQYF.

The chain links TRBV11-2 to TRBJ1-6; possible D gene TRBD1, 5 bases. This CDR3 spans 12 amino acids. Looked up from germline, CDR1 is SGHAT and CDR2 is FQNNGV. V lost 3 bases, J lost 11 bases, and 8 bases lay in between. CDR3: CASSFQGTPLHF. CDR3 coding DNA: TGTGCCAGCAGCTTCCAGGGTACACCCCTCCACTTT.

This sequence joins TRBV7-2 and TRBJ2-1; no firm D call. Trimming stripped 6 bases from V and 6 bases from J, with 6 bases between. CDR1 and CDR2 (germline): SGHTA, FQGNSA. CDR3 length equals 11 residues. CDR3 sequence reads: CASRGRNEQFF. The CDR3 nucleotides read TGTGCCAGCAGGGGCCGCAATGAGCAGTTCTTC.

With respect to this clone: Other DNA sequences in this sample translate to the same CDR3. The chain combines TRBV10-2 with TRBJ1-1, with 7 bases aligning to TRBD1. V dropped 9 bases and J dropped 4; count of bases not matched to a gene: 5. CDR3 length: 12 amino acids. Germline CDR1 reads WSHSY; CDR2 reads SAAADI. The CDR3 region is CASRDSSTEAFF. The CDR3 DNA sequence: TGCGCCAGTCGGGACAGCAGCACTGAAGCTTTCTTT.

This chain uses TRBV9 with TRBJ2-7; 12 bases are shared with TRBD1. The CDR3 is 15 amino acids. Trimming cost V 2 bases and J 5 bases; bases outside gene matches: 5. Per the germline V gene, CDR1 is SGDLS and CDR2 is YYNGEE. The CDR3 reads CASSVTGTGGDEQYF. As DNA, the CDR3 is TGTGCCAGCAGCGTTACCGGGACAGGGGGCGACGAGCAGTACTTC. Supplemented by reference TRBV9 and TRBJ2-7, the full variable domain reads DSGVTQTPKHLITATGQRVTLRCSPRSGDLSVYWYQQSLDQGLQFLIQYYNGEERAKGNILERFSAQQFPDLHSELNLSSLELGDSALYFCASSVTGTGGDEQYFGPGTRLTVT.

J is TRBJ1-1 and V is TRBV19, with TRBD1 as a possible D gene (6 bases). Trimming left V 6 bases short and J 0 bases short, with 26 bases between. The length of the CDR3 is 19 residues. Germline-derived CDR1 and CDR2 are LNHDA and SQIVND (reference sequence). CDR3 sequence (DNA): TGTGCCAGTAGCCGGACAGCTTGGGCCACTAGTACCGTGAACACTGAAGCTTTCTTT. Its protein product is CASSRTAWATSTVNTEAFF.

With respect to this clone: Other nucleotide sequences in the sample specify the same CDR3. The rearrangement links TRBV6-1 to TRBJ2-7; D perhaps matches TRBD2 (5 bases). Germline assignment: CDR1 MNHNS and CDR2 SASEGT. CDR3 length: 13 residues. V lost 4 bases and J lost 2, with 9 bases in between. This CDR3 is CASSGGLAYEQYF. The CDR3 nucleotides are TGTGCCAGCAGTGGAGGGCTTGCCTACGAGCAGTACTTC.

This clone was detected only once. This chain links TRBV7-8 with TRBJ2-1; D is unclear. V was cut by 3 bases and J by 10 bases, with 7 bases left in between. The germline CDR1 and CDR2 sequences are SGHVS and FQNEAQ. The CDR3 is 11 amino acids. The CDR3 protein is CASSFEQEQFF. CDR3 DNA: TGTGCCAGCAGCTTCGAGCAAGAGCAGTTCTTC. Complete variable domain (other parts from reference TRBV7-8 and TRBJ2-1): GAGVSQSPRYKVAKRGQDVALRCDPISGHVSLFWYQQALGQGPEFLTYFQNEAQLDKSGLPSDRFFAERPEGSVSTLKIQRTQQEDSAVYLCASSFEQEQFFGPGTRLTVL.

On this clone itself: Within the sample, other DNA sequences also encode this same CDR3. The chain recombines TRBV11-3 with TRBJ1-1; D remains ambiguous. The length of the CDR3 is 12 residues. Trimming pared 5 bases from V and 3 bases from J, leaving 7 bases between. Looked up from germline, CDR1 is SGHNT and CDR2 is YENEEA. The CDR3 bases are TGTGCCAGCAGCCCTGGGGACACTGAAGCTTTCTTT. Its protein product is CASSPGDTEAFF.

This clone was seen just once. CDR3 region: CASSLVGGAADTQYF. In DNA, the CDR3 is TGTGCCAGCAGCTTAGTTGGGGGGGCCGCAGATACGCAGTATTTT. The chain is built from TRBV11-2 and TRBJ2-3, with D tentatively TRBD2 (7 bases). The V and J ends lost 1 base and 4 bases respectively, with 12 bases between them. The CDR3 totals 15 residues. CDR1 and CDR2 (germline): SGHAT, FQNNGV.

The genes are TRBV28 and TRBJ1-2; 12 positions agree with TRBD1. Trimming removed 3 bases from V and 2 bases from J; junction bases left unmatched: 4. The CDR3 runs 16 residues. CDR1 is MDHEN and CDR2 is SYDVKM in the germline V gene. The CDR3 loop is CASSFRGQGANYGYTF. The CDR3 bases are TGTGCCAGCAGTTTTAGGGGACAGGGGGCGAACTATGGCTACACCTTC.